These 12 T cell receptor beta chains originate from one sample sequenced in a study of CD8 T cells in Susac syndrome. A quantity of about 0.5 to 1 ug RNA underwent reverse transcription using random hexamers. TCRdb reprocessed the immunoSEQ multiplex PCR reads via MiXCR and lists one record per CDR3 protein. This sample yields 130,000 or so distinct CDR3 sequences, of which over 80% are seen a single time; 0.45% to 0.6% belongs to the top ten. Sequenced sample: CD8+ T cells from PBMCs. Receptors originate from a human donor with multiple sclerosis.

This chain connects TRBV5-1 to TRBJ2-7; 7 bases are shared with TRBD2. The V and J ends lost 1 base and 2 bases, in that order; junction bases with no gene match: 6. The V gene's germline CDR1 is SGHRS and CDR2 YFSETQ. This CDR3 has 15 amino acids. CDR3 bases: TGCGCCAGCAGCTTGACCTCAAGCGGGGCCTACGAGCAGTACTTC. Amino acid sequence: CASSLTSSGAYEQYF.

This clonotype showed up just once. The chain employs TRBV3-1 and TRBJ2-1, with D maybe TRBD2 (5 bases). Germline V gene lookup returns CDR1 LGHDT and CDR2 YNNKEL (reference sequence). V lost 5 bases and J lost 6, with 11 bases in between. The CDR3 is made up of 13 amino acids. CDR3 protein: CASSAPRGNEQFF. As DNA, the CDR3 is TGTGCCAGCAGCGCACCACGGGGCAATGAGCAGTTCTTC.

CDR3 DNA: TGTGCCAGCAGTTACTCCAGTGAAACTCTCTATGGCTACACCTTC. Its translation: CASSYSSETLYGYTF. V gene TRBV6-5 combines with J gene TRBJ1-2, with D unclear. The CDR3 runs to 15 residues. With 0 bases removed from V and 4 bases from J, the gap between germline ends came to 12 bases. Germline loops: CDR1 MNHEY, CDR2 SVGAGI.

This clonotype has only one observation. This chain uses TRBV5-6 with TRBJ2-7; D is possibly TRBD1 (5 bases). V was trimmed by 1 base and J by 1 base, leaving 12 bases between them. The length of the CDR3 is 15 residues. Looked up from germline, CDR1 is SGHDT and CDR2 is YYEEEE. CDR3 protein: CASSLSQGRSYEQYF. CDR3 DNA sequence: TGTGCCAGCAGCTTGTCCCAGGGAAGATCCTACGAGCAGTACTTC.

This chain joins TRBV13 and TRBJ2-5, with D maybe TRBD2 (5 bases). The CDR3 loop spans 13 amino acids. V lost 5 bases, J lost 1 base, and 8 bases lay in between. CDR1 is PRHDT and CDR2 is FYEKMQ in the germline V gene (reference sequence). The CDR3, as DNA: TGTGCCAGCAGCCCCGAGGGCCAAGAGACCCAGTACTTC. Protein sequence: CASSPEGQETQYF. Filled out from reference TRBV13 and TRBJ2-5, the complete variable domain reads AAGVIQSPRHLIKEKRETATLKCYPIPRHDTVYWYQQGPGQDPQFLISFYEKMQSDKGSIPDRFSAQQFSDYHSELNMSSLELGDSALYFCASSPEGQETQYFGPGTRLLVL.

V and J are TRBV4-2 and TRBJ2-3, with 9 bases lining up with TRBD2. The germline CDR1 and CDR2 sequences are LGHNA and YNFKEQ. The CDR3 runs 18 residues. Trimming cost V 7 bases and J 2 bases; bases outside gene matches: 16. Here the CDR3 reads CASNPPLAAGGLTDTQYF. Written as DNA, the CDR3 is TGTGCCAGCAACCCGCCCTTGGCAGCGGGAGGACTCACAGATACGCAGTATTTT.

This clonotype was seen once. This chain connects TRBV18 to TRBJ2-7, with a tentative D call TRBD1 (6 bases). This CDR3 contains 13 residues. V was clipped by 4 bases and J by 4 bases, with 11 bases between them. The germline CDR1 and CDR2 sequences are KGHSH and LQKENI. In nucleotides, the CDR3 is TGTGCCAGCTCACTCGAGGACAGTTACGAGCAGTACGTC. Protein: CASSLEDSYEQYV.

The CDR3 sequence: CASSQGPGTPGGNIQYF. DNA of the CDR3: TGCGCCAGCAGCCAAGGCCCCGGGACCCCAGGAGGAAACATTCAGTACTTC. This chain links TRBV4-1 with TRBJ2-4; D tentatively fits TRBD1 or TRBD2 (5 bases each). In germline, CDR1 is MGHRA, CDR2 YSYEKL. Trimming took off 1 base at V and 6 bases at J, with 19 bases between the two ends. This CDR3 is built from 17 residues.

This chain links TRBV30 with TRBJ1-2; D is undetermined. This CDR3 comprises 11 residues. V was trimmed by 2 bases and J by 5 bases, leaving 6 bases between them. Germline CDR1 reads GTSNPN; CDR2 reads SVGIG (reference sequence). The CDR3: CAWSKEYGYTF. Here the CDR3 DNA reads TGTGCCTGGAGTAAGGAGTATGGCTACACCTTC.

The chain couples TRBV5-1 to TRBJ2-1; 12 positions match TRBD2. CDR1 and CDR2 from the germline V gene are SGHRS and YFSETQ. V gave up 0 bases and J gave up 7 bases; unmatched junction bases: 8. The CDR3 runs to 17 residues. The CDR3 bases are TGCGCCAGCAGCTTGGTGTCTAGCGGGGGGGCACCGAATGAGCAGTTCTTC. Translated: CASSLVSSGGAPNEQFF.

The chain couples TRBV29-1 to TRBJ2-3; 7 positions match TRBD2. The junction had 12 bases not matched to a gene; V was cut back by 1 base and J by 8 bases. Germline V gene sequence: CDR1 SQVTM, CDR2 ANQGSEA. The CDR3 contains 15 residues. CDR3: CSVEGVSHPGGTQYF. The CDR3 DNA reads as TGCAGCGTTGAAGGGGTATCGCACCCGGGAGGTACGCAGTATTTT.

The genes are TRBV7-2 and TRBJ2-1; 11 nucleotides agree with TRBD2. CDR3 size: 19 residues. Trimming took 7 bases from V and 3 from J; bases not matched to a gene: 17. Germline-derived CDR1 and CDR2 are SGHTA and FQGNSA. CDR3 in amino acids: CASTPLAGVLDGNYNEQFF. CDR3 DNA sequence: TGTGCCAGCACCCCACTAGCGGGAGTGCTTGATGGAAACTACAATGAGCAGTTCTTC.